The subject of this entry is one T cell receptor beta chain. Germline loops: CDR1 SGHAT, CDR2 FQNNGV. The CDR3 extends over 16 amino acids. The ends were cut back, 5 bases at V and 2 bases at J, with 18 bases in the middle. This record comes from a study of chemoradiotherapy in HPV16-positive cancers. Generated by immunoSEQ multiplex PCR, the TCRdb table keeps only in-frame clones and is missing some. The data hold around 5,400 clones, with approximately 91% observed a single time. The gene calls are TRBV11-2 and TRBJ1-2; D remains ambiguous. Sample: blood, taken from a patient who underwent chemoradiotherapy. This TCR was sampled from a human donor with HPV-associated anogenital cancer. The CDR3 DNA follows: TGTGCCAGCAGCCCCGGAAACTGGGCAGAAAACTATGGCTACACCTTC. It codes for CASSPGNWAENYGYTF.